Listed below are T cell receptor beta chains from one sample, sequenced in a study of cytomegalovirus exposure and HLA in healthy donors. Sequenced by immunoSEQ multiplex PCR; TCRdb stores in-frame clones only, minus some. The profile shows around 94,000 clones, 50% to 75% of them singletons. Sequencing was performed on PBMCs. The source is a man aged 30 to 45 in good health and CMV-seronegative. CDR3s include the opening cysteine and the closing phenylalanine or tryptophan. The order of the fields is V gene, J gene, CDR3 protein.

TRBV27	TRBJ2-1	CASGLTSGRINEQFF
TRBV5-1	TRBJ1-1	CASSEVGVRTEAFF
TRBV4-1	TRBJ2-1	CASSQPIAGRGNEQFF
TRBV6-5	TRBJ1-1	CASTSGGKNTEAFF
TRBV19	TRBJ1-3	CASSGDRRTSGNTIYF
TRBV7-2	TRBJ1-5	CASSFLSASNQPQHF
TRBV6-6	TRBJ2-7	CASSSRQGVYEQYF
TRBV6-4	TRBJ2-1	CASSDRAGTNEQFF
TRBV7-9	TRBJ2-7	CASSLVISGRRRASEQYF
TRBV7-6	TRBJ2-1	CASSLGWGGSSYNEQFF
TRBV10-3	TRBJ2-1	CAISGQGLAGGPINEQFF
TRBV19	TRBJ2-1	CASSVGTSGSGEQFF
TRBV19	TRBJ2-6	CACNDGTGGVGANVLTF
TRBV6-4	TRBJ2-2	CASSDRGLAGSGELFF
TRBV19	TRBJ1-4	CASSIAAGANEKLFF
TRBV11-3	TRBJ2-2	CASSLDQRWTGETGELFF
TRBV10-3	TRBJ2-2	CATLTESNTGELFF
TRBV11-2	TRBJ1-2	CASSKTGDYGYTF
TRBV30	TRBJ2-1	CAWRADYSYNEQFF
TRBV7-9	TRBJ2-6	CASSFRMEGPNSGANVLTF
TRBV6-5	TRBJ2-4	CASGYSGGGKNIQYF
TRBV7-8	TRBJ2-2	CASSLELGRVDTGELFF
TRBV7-9	TRBJ1-5	CASSLGSGTASNQPQHF
TRBV25-1	TRBJ2-2	CASSDRIRGSTGELFF
TRBV28	TRBJ2-2	CASSPPRRGELFF